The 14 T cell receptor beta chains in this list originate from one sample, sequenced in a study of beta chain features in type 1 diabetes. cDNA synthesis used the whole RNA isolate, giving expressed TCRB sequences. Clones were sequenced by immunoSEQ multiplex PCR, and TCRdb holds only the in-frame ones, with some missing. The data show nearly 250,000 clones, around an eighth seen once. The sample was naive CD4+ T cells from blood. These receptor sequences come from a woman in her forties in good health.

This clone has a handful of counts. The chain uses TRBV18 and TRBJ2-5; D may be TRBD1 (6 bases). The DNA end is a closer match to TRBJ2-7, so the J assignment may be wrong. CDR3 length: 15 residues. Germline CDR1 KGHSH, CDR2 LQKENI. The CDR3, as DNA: TGTGCCAGCTCACCACTGCAGTATACAGGGACCGAGCAGTACTTC. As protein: CASSPLQYTGTEQYF.

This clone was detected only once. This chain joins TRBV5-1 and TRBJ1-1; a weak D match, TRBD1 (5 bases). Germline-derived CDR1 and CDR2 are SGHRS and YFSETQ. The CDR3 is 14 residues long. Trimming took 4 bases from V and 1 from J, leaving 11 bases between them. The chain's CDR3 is CASSIAGGNTEAFF. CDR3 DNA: TGCGCCAGCAGCATCGCGGGGGGGAACACTGAAGCTTTCTTT.

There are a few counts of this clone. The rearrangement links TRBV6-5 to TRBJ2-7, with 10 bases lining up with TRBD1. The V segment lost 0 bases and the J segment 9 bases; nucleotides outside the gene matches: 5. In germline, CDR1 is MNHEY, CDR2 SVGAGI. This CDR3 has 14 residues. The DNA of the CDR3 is TGTGCCAGCAGTTACTCGGGGACAGGGGTGTGGCAGTACTTC. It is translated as CASSYSGTGVWQYF.

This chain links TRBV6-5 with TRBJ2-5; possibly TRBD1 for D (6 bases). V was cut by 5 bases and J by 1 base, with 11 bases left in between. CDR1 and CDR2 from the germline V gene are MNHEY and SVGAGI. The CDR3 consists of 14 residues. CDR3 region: CASSRTDFQETQYF. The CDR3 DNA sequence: TGTGCCAGCAGTCGGACAGACTTCCAAGAGACCCAGTACTTC.

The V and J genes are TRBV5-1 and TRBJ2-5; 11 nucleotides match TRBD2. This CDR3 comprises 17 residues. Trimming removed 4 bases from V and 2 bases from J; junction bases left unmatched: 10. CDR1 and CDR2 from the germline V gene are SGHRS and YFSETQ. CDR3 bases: TGCGCCAGCAGCGCTCTAGCGGGGGGCTCCCTACAAGAGACCCAGTACTTC. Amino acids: CASSALAGGSLQETQYF. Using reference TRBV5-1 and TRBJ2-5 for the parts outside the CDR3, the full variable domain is KAGVTQTPRYLIKTRGQQVTLSCSPISGHRSVSWYQQTPGQGLQFLFEYFSETQRNKGNFPGRFSGRQFSNSRSEMNVSTLELGDSALYLCASSALAGGSLQETQYFGPGTRLLVL.

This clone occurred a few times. CDR3 amino acids: CASSLDTVTYEQYF. The CDR3 DNA reads TGTGCCAGCAGCCTAGACACGGTTACCTACGAGCAGTACTTC. The rearrangement joins TRBV4-2 to TRBJ2-7; D is undetermined. CDR3 size: 14 residues. Germline values: CDR1 LGHNA, CDR2 YNFKEQ. The V gene lost 4 bases and the J gene lost 2 bases, with 12 bases spanning the gap.

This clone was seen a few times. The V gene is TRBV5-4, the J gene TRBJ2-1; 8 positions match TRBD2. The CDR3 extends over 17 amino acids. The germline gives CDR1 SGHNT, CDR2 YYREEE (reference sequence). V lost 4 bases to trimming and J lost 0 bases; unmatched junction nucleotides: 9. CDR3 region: CASSAGGGGSSYNEQFF. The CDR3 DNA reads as TGTGCCAGCAGCGCCGGAGGCGGGGGGAGCTCCTACAATGAGCAGTTCTTC.

CDR3 in amino acids: CASSYGTGTYEQYF. The CDR3 DNA follows: TGTGCCAGCAGTTATGGGACAGGGACATACGAGCAGTACTTC. The chain is built from TRBV7-8 and TRBJ2-7; 9 bases agree with TRBD1. The CDR3 is 14 residues long. Germline values: CDR1 SGHVS, CDR2 FQNEAQ. V lost 6 bases and J lost 4; bases outside the gene matches: 7.

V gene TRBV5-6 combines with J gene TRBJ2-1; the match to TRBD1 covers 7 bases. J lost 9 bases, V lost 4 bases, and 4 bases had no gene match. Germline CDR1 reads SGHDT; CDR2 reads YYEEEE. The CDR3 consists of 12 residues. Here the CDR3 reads CASSPTGIEQFF. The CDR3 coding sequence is TGTGCCAGCAGCCCGACAGGGATTGAGCAGTTCTTC.

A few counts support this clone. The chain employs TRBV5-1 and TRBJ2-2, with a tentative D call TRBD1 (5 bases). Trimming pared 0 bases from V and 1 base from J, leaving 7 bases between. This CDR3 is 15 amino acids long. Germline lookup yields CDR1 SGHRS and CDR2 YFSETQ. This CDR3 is CASSLGQLNTGELFF. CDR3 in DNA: TGCGCCAGCAGCTTGGGACAGCTGAACACCGGGGAGCTGTTTTTT.

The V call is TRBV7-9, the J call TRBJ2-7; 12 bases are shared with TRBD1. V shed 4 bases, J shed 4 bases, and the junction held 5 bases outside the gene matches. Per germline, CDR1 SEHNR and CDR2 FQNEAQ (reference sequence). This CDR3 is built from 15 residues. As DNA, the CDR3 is TGTGCCAGCAGCTACCGGGACAGGGGGCGGTACGAGCAGTACTTC. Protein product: CASSYRDRGRYEQYF.

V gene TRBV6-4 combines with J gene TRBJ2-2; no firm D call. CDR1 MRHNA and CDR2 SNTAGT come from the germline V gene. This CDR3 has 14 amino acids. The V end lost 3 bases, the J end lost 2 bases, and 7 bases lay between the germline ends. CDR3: CASSEIQNTGELFF. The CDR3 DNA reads TGTGCCAGCAGTGAAATTCAAAACACCGGGGAGCTGTTTTTT.

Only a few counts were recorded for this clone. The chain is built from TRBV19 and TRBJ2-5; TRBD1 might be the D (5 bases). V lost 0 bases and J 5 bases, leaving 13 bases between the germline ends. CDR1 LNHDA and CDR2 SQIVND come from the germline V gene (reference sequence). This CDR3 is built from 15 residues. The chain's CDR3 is CASSIDPSGAETQYF. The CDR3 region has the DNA TGTGCCAGTAGTATAGATCCCTCTGGGGCTGAGACCCAGTACTTC.

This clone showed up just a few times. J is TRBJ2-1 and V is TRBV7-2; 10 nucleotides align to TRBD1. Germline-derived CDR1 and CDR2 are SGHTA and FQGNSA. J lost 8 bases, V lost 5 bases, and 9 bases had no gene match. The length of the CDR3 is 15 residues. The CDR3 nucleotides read TGTGCCAGCAGCCCTCGACAGGGGGCTAGCTATGAGCAGTTCTTC. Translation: CASSPRQGASYEQFF. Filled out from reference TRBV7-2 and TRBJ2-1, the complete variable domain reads GAGVSQSPSNKVTEKGKDVELRCDPISGHTALYWYRQSLGQGLEFLIYFQGNSAPDKSGLPSDRFSAERTGGSVSTLTIQRTQQEDSAVYLCASSPRQGASYEQFFGPGTRLTVL.